This T cell receptor (beta chain) derives from a study of blood T cells in healthy people across ages. Regarding the study as a whole: When one million T cells were used, diversity estimates were thought to be underestimates.

About this clonotype: The antigen is unknown.

The germline gives CDR1 LNHNV, CDR2 YYDKDF (reference sequence). The CDR3 covers 17 residues. V gave up 1 base and J gave up 5 bases; unmatched junction bases: 9. Together with a sample-barcoded 5' primer, a J-beta primer mix was included in a second PCR lasting about 6 to 11 cycles. Each CDR3 protein is one row after TCRdb ran MiXCR on the 5' RACE reads. This sample carries 600,000 to 900,000 distinct CDR3 sequences, under 30% of them seen once, and the ten largest clones take 2.5% to 3.5%. These data also featured in a second study, about T cells of mothers and their children.

The source is a boy between 10 and 17 years old in good health. Sequencing was done on a sample of blood. This chain joins TRBV15 and TRBJ2-2; 8 nucleotides match TRBD1. The CDR3 nucleotides read TGTGCCACCAGCAGAGGCCCGCAGGGGGCGGAAACCGGGGAGCTGTTTTTT. Translation: CATSRGPQGAETGELFF.